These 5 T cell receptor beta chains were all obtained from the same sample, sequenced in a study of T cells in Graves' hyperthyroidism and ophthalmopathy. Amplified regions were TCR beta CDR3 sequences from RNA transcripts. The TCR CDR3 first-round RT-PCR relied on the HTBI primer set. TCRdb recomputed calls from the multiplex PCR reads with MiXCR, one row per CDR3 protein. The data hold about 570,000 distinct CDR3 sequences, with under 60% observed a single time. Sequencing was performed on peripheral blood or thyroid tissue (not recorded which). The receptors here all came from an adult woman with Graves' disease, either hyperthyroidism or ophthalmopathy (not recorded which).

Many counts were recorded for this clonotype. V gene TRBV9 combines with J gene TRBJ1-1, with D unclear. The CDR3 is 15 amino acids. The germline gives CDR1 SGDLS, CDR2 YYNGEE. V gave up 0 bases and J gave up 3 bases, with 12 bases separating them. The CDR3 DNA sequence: TGTGCCAGCAGCGTAGGTGGAGGAATGGACACTGAAGCTTTCTTT. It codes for CASSVGGGMDTEAFF.

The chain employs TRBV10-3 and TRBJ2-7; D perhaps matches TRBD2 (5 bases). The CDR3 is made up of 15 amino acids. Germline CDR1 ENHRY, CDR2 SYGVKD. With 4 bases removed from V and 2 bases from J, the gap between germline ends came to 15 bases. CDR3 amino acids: CAISGGEGLTYEQYF. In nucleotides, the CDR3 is TGTGCCATCAGTGGAGGCGAGGGTCTGACCTACGAGCAGTACTTC.

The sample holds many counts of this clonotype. Here the CDR3 reads CASSPRTSGRVVETQYF. The CDR3 nucleotides read TGTGCCAGCAGCCCGAGGACTAGCGGGAGGGTCGTGGAGACCCAGTACTTC. The chain carries TRBV14 and TRBJ2-5, with TRBD2 matching 15 bases. The ends lost 4 bases at V and 5 bases at J; junction bases unmatched: 8. Germline loops: CDR1 SGHDN, CDR2 FVKESK. The CDR3 loop spans 17 amino acids.

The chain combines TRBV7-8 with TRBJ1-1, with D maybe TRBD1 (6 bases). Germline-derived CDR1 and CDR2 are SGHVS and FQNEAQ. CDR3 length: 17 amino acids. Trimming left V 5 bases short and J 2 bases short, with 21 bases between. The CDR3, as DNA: TGTGCCAGCAGCCGATCCCGTACTAGCGGGGGCAACACTGAAGCTTTCTTT. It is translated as CASSRSRTSGGNTEAFF.

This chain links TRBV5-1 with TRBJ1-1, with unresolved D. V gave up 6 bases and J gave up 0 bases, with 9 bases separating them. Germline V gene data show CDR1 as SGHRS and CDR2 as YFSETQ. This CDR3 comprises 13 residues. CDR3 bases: TGCGCCAGCACGGACGGAATGAACACTGAAGCTTTCTTT. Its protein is CASTDGMNTEAFF.